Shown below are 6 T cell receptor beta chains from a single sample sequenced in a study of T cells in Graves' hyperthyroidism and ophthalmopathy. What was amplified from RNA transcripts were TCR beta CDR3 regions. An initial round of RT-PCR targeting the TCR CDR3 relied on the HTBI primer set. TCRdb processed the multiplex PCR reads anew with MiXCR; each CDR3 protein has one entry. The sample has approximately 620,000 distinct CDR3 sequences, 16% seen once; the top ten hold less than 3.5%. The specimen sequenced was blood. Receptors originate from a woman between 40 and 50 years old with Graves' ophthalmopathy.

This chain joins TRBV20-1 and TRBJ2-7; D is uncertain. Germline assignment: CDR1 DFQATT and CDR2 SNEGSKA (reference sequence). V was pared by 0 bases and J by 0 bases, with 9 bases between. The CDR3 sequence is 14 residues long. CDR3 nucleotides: TGCAGTGCTAGAGATCTGGCCTCCTCCTACGAGCAGTACTTC. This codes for CSARDLASSYEQYF.

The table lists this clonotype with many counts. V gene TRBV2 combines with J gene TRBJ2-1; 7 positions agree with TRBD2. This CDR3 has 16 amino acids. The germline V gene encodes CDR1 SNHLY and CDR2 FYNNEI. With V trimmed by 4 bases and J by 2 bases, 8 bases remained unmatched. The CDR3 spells CASSGLGGMAYNEQFF. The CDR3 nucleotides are TGTGCCAGCAGTGGCCTGGGGGGGATGGCCTACAATGAGCAGTTCTTC.

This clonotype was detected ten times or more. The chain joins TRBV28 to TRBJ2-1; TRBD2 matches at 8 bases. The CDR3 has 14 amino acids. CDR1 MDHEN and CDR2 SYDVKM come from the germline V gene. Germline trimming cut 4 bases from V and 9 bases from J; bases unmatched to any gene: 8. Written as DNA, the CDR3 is TGTGCCAGCAGTTCGCCATGGGCGGGGGGTGAGCAGTTCTTC. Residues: CASSSPWAGGEQFF.

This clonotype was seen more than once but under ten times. The CDR3 sequence: CASSDSTGVGYTF. Here the CDR3 DNA reads TGTGCCAGCAGTGACTCTACAGGGGTTGGCTACACCTTC. The J gene is TRBJ1-2, the V gene TRBV2, with TRBD1 matching 7 bases. This CDR3 region has 13 residues. The germline V gene encodes CDR1 SNHLY and CDR2 FYNNEI. V was clipped by 3 bases and J by 7 bases; unmatched bases: 5.

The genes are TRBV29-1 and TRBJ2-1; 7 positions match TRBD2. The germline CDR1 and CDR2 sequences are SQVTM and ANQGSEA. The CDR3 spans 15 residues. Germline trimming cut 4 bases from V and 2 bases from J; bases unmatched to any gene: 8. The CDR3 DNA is TGCAGCGTTGGGGGTAGCGGGTTCGCCTACAATGAGCAGTTCTTC. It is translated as CSVGGSGFAYNEQFF.

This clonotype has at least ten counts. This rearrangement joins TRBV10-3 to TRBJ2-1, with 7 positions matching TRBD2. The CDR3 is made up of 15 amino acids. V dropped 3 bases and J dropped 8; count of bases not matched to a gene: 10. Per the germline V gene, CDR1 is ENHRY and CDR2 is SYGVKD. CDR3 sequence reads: CAISDGGRFVDEQFF. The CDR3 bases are TGTGCCATCAGTGATGGCGGGAGATTTGTCGATGAGCAGTTCTTC.